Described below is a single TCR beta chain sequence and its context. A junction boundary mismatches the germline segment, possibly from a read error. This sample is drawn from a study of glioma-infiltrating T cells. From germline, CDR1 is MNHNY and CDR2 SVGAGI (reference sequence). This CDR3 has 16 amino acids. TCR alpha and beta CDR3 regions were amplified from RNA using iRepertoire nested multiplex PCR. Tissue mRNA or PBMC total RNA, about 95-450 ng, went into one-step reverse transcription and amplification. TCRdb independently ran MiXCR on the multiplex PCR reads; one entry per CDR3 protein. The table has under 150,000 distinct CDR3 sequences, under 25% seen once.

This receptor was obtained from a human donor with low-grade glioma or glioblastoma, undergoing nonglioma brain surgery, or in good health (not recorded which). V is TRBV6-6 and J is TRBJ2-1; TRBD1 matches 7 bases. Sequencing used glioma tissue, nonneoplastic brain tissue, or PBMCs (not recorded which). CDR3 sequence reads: CASSYSGQGVTNGQFF. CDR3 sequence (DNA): TGTGCCAGCAGTTACTCAGGGCAGGGGGTTACGAATGGGCAGTTCTTC.